The clone carrying this T cell receptor (beta chain) was observed a few times. This entry comes from a study of T cells in Graves' hyperthyroidism and ophthalmopathy. RNA transcripts yielded amplified TCR beta CDR3 regions. A set of HTBI primers served as the primers for a first-round RT-PCR of the TCR CDR3. TCRdb reprocessed the multiplex PCR reads via MiXCR and lists one record per CDR3 protein. The sample has about 520,000 distinct CDR3 sequences; roughly a quarter are singletons. The sample consisted of blood. This TCR came from a woman aged 25 to 39 with Graves' ophthalmopathy.

The CDR3 here is CASSPQGGGLPQHF. DNA of the CDR3: TGTGCCAGCAGTCCCCAAGGCGGTGGGCTGCCCCAGCATTTT. The rearrangement links TRBV6-1 to TRBJ1-5; D gene ambiguous. The CDR3 totals 14 residues. V lost 5 bases, J lost 9 bases, and 17 bases lay in between. Germline CDR1 is MNHNS and CDR2 is SASEGT.